The clone carrying this T cell receptor beta chain came up a few times. No antigen is known for it. The entirety of the isolated RNA underwent reverse transcription, so expressed TCRB transcripts were sequenced. Assay used: immunoSEQ multiplex PCR; TCRdb lists only in-frame clones, some missing. This table holds around 53,000 clones, 55% to 80% found once. This specimen belongs to a study of beta chain features in type 1 diabetes. The study's findings and limits: For Type 1 diabetes patients, all four CD4+ subsets carried TCRB CDR3s that were moderately but significantly shorter.

This clonotype was sampled from a woman aged 25 to 39 with type 1 diabetes. Sequencing input: stem cell memory CD4+ T cells from blood.

This CDR3 is CASDRDTDTQYF. In DNA form, the CDR3 reads TGTGCCAGTGACAGAGACACAGATACGCAGTATTTT. The chain recombines TRBV2 with TRBJ2-3; D is perhaps TRBD1 (5 bases). The V end was cut by 9 bases, the J end by 2 bases, with 9 bases between. The CDR3 spans 12 residues. The germline CDR1 and CDR2 sequences are SNHLY and FYNNEI.